This TCR beta chain was recovered during a study of HIV-infected patients and healthy controls. Study outcomes and limitations: HIV-infected repertoires had significantly higher mean Gini indices than controls, possibly reflecting oligoclonality.

No cell fractionation was done, so the repertoire covers all unsorted peripheral blood T cells. By share, this clonotype counts as medium-sized (0.01 to 0.1%). Its target is unknown. About 450 ng RNA was reverse transcribed with alpha and beta constant-region primers. Using multiplexing indices, alpha and beta chain libraries were generated apart by chain-specific third strand synthesis. TCRdb recomputed calls from the 5' RACE reads with MiXCR, one row per CDR3 protein. The data show roughly 9,700 distinct CDR3 sequences, under 8.5% seen once. Germline CDR1 reads MGHRA; CDR2 reads YSYEKL. This CDR3 has 15 residues. The V and J ends lost 1 base and 7 bases respectively, with 16 bases between them.

The clonotype originates from an adult in good health. The material sequenced was blood. V usage is TRBV4-1 and J usage is TRBJ1-2, with unresolved D. The CDR3 reads CASSQGVTTGFGYTF. The CDR3 bases are TGCGCCAGCAGCCAAGGGGTCACAACTGGTTTTGGCTACACCTTC.